These 14 T cell receptor beta chains were all obtained from the same sample, sequenced in a study of cytomegalovirus exposure and HLA in healthy donors. Use of 60 Vbeta and 13 Jbeta primers characterized the PCR. Only in-frame clones appear in the TCRdb table, and some are missing; sequencing was by immunoSEQ multiplex PCR. The sample has around 180,000 clones; 75% to 85% are singletons. Sequencing was carried out using PBMCs. These receptor sequences come from a girl aged 2-10 years in good health and CMV-seropositive.

The gene calls are TRBV2 and TRBJ2-7, with TRBD2 matching 15 bases. CDR1 SNHLY and CDR2 FYNNEI come from the germline V gene. The CDR3 length is 17 residues. Trimming cost V 1 base and J 6 bases; bases outside gene matches: 7. CDR3 sequence: CASSEVSPGLAGGEQYF. The CDR3 nucleotides read TGTGCCAGCAGTGAAGTCTCCCCGGGACTAGCGGGAGGCGAGCAGTACTTC.

The V gene is TRBV11-1, the J gene TRBJ1-1; D ambiguous. Trimming took 5 bases from V and 2 from J, leaving 21 bases between them. The CDR3 spans 17 residues. Germline-derived CDR1 and CDR2 are SGHAT and FQDESV (reference sequence). This CDR3 reads CASSPLALNRPNTEAFF. In DNA form, the CDR3 reads TGTGCCAGCAGCCCCTTAGCGCTGAACAGACCTAACACTGAAGCTTTCTTT.

The V call is TRBV11-3, the J call TRBJ1-2, with D possibly being TRBD1 (5 bases). V gave up 0 bases and J gave up 8 bases, with 13 bases separating them. CDR1 and CDR2 from the germline V gene are SGHNT and YENEEA. The CDR3 length is 14 residues. The CDR3 bases are TGTGCCAGCAGCTTAGAAAGGGGTAGCATAGGCTACACCTTC. Translating gives CASSLERGSIGYTF.

V and J are TRBV5-1 and TRBJ2-7; 8 positions match TRBD1. The germline V gene encodes CDR1 SGHRS and CDR2 YFSETQ. After removal of 4 bases from V and 9 bases from J, the junction contained 21 bases not matched to a gene. This CDR3 is 17 amino acids long. CDR3 loop: CASSPASGGEYLSGQYF. The CDR3 DNA sequence: TGCGCCAGCAGCCCAGCCTCAGGGGGCGAATACCTTTCCGGGCAGTACTTC.

This clone appeared a single time. This chain links TRBV7-6 with TRBJ2-7; possibly TRBD2 for D (6 bases). CDR1 SGHVS and CDR2 FNYEAQ come from the germline V gene. Trimming took 5 bases from V and 5 from J, leaving 19 bases between them. The CDR3 loop spans 15 amino acids. The chain's CDR3 is CASSPVGGARHEQYF. DNA for the CDR3: TGTGCCAGCAGCCCCGTGGGGGGAGCGCGGCACGAGCAGTACTTC.

This chain connects TRBV19 to TRBJ1-3; D not certain. V shed 6 bases and J shed 0 bases, with 21 bases lying between them. The CDR3 sequence is 18 residues long. Germline lookup yields CDR1 LNHDA and CDR2 SQIVND (reference sequence). CDR3 nucleotide sequence: TGTGCCAGTAGCTCCCAGGCGCGGGCCCTAAGCTCTGGAAACACCATATATTTT. It translates to CASSSQARALSSGNTIYF. Full variable domain (remainder filled in from reference TRBV19 and TRBJ1-3): DGGITQSPKYLFRKEGQNVTLSCEQNLNHDAMYWYRQDPGQGLRLIYYSQIVNDFQKGDIAEGYSVSREKKESFPLTVTSAQKNPTAFYLCASSSQARALSSGNTIYFGEGSWLTVV.

This chain joins TRBV6-4 and TRBJ2-1; 11 positions match TRBD2. The V gene's germline CDR1 is MRHNA and CDR2 SNTAGT. The CDR3 is 15 amino acids. The V segment lost 10 bases and the J segment 3 bases; nucleotides outside the gene matches: 8. The CDR3: CATRKTSGIYNEQFF. In DNA, the CDR3 is TGTGCCACCAGAAAGACTAGCGGGATCTACAATGAGCAGTTCTTC.

The rearrangement uses TRBV27 and TRBJ1-5; 10 nucleotides align to TRBD1. With 10 bases clipped from V and 7 bases from J, the junction kept 10 bases outside the gene matches. Germline CDR1 reads MNHEY; CDR2 reads SMNVEV (reference sequence). The CDR3 loop spans 14 amino acids. CDR3 amino acids: CANQGGTGEQPQHF. In DNA, the CDR3 is TGTGCCAACCAGGGGGGGACAGGGGAACAGCCCCAGCATTTT.

In DNA form, the CDR3 reads TGTGCCTGCGGGACTGATGATGAAAAACTGTTTTTT. It encodes CACGTDDEKLFF. The rearrangement links TRBV30 to TRBJ1-4; possibly TRBD1 for D (5 bases). V lost 6 bases to trimming and J lost 6 bases, with 11 bases between them. Germline CDR1 GTSNPN, CDR2 SVGIG (reference sequence). The CDR3 sequence is 12 residues long.

The V call is TRBV10-3, the J call TRBJ1-2; 11 nucleotides align to TRBD1. With V trimmed by 5 bases and J by 11 bases, 7 bases remained unmatched. In germline, CDR1 is ENHRY, CDR2 SYGVKD. This CDR3 is built from 13 residues. The CDR3 nucleotides are TGTGCCATCAGTCCGGGACAGGGGGGCTTTTACACCTTC. It specifies CAISPGQGGFYTF.

The genes are TRBV29-1 and TRBJ2-1; D perhaps matches TRBD1 (6 bases). The CDR3 is 13 residues long. CDR1 is SQVTM and CDR2 is ANQGSEA in the germline V gene. Trimming shortened V by 1 base and J by 9 bases, and 13 bases separated the two germline ends. The CDR3 nucleotides read TGCAGCGTTGAAGGCAGGGGTGGCCTTGAGCAGTTCTTC. Its protein product is CSVEGRGGLEQFF.

The rearrangement joins TRBV28 to TRBJ2-5, with TRBD1 matching 8 bases. Germline V lookup: CDR1 MDHEN, CDR2 SYDVKM. Trimming removed 5 bases from V and 2 bases from J; junction bases left unmatched: 7. This CDR3 spans 15 amino acids. CDR3 region: CASSQWTGPQETQYF. In DNA form, the CDR3 reads TGTGCCAGCAGTCAGTGGACAGGGCCACAAGAGACCCAGTACTTC.

The chain uses TRBV30 and TRBJ1-2; D possibly corresponds to TRBD1 (5 bases). The CDR3 runs 14 residues. Trimming cost V 8 bases and J 0 bases, with 16 bases left between them. Germline values: CDR1 GTSNPN, CDR2 SVGIG (reference sequence). CDR3 bases: TGTGCCGGCCTTCCCTCAGGGACTAACTATGGCTACACCTTC. Residues: CAGLPSGTNYGYTF.

The rearrangement uses TRBV11-3 and TRBJ2-1; 10 positions match TRBD2. The CDR3 sequence is 20 residues long. Per germline, CDR1 SGHNT and CDR2 YENEEA. With 6 bases clipped from V and 3 bases from J, the junction kept 20 bases outside the gene matches. The CDR3 loop is CASSHHPGLASTRRYNEQFF. CDR3 coding DNA: TGTGCCAGCAGTCACCACCCGGGACTAGCGTCAACGAGACGCTACAATGAGCAGTTCTTC.